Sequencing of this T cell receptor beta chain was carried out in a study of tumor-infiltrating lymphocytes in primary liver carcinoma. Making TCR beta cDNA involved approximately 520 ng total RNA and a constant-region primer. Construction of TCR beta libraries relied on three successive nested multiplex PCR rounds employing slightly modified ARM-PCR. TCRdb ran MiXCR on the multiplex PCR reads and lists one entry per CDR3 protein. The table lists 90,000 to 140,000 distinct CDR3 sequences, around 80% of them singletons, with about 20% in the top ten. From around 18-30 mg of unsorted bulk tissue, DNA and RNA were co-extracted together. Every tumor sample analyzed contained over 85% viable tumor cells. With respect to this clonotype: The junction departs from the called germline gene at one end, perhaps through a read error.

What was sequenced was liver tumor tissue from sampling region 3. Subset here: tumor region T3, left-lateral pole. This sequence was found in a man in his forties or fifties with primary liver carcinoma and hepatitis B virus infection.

The CDR3: CANSWQATNEQFF. CDR3 in DNA: TGTGCCAACAGTTGGCAGGCTACCAATGAGCAGTTCTTC. The chain recombines TRBV2 with TRBJ2-1; D not certain. This CDR3 contains 13 residues. The germline CDR1 and CDR2 sequences are SNHLY and FYNNEI.